This T cell receptor beta chain derives from a study of identical twins. This clonotype was observed a few times. TCRdb independently ran MiXCR on the 5' RACE reads; one entry per CDR3 protein. Of more than 650,000 distinct CDR3 sequences in the sample, over 5% are singletons; the top ten hold 1.5% to 2%. Germline values: CDR1 ENHRY, CDR2 SYGVKD. Trimming cost V 2 bases and J 8 bases, with 13 bases left between them. The CDR3 consists of 14 residues. The specimen was naive T cells sorted from blood. The V call is TRBV10-3, the J call TRBJ2-1; D remains ambiguous. This TCR was recovered from a man aged 18 to 29 in good health. CDR3 sequence: CAISEVVPVDEQFF. In DNA form, the CDR3 reads TGTGCCATCAGTGAGGTGGTTCCGGTGGATGAGCAGTTCTTC.